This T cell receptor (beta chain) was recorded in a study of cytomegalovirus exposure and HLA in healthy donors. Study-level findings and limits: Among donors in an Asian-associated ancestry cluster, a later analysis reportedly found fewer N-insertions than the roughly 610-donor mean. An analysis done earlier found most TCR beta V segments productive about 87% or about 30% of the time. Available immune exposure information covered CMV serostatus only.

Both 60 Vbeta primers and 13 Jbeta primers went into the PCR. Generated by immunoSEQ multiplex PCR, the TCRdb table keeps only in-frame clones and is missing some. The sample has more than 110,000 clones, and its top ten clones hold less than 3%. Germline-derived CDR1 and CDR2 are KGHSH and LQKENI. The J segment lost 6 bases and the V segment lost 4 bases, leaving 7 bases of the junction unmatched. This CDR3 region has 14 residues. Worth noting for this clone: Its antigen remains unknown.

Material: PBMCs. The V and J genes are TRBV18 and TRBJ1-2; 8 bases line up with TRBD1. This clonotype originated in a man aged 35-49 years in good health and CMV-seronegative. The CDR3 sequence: CASSLLQGEDGYTF. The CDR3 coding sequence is TGTGCCAGCTCACTATTACAGGGGGAAGATGGCTACACCTTC.